The entry below gives a single T cell receptor (beta chain) sequence along with its context. Its cognate antigen is unknown. The sample belongs to a study of cytomegalovirus exposure and HLA in healthy donors. Findings and caveats of the study: Cytomegalovirus-associated TCR beta chains were listed, numbering 164.

Germline CDR1 and CDR2: SQVTM and ANQGSEA. The CDR3 contains 10 residues. The germline V and J ends were trimmed by 7 bases and 5 bases, with 8 bases remaining between them. A multiplex PCR was run with 60 Vbeta primers and 13 Jbeta primers. Sequenced by immunoSEQ multiplex PCR; TCRdb stores in-frame clones only, minus some. The sample yields about 240,000 clones, 70% to 90% seen once. This TCR derives from a woman aged 60-75 years in good health and CMV-seropositive. The chain is built from TRBV29-1 and TRBJ2-5; D is undetermined. The sequencing sample was made of PBMCs. The CDR3 spells CSALRETQYF. The CDR3 DNA sequence: TGCAGCGCACTGCGGGAGACCCAGTACTTC.